What follows is one T cell receptor (beta chain) and its context. Antigen specificity is unknown. At one boundary the junction diverges from the germline segment, which might be a read error. The data stem from a study of tumor-infiltrating lymphocytes in primary liver carcinoma. Making TCR beta cDNA involved approximately 0.5 ug total RNA and a constant-region primer. Slightly modified ARM-PCR served as the procedure for the TCR beta libraries. These libraries came from three rounds of nested multiplex PCR. TCRdb passed the multiplex PCR reads through MiXCR, listing each CDR3 protein once. Of over 100,000 distinct CDR3 sequences listed, approximately 71% are singletons. Co-extracting RNA and DNA was done with about 20-34 mg of unsorted bulk tissue as input. Primary liver carcinomas in the patients were surgically resected. Study-wide results and limits: Pairs of tumor regions overlapped more than tumor-adjacent and tumor-blood pairs did.

The sequence came from a woman aged 55-70 years with primary liver carcinoma and hepatitis B virus infection. The specimen was tumor-adjacent normal liver tissue.

The CDR3 region is CASSVGGRLTTDGYTF. The CDR3, as DNA: TGTGCCAGTAGCGTAGGGGGAAGATTAACGACCGACGGCTACACCTTC. This chain links TRBV9 with TRBJ1-2; a possible D gene is TRBD1 (6 bases). The CDR3 length is 16 residues. Germline loops: CDR1 SGDLS, CDR2 YYNGEE.